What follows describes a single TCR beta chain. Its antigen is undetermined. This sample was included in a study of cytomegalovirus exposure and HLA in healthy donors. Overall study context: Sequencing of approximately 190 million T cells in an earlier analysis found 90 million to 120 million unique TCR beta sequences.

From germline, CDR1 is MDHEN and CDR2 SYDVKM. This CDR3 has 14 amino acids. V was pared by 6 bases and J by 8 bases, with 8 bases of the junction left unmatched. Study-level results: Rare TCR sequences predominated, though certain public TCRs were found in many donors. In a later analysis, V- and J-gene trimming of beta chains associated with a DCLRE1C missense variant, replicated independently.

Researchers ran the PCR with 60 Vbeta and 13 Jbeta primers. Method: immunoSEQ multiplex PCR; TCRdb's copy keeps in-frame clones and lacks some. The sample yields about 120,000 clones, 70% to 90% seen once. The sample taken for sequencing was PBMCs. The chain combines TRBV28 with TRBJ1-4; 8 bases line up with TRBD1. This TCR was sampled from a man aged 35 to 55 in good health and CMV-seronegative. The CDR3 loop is CASSLRGHEEKLFF. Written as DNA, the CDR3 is TGTGCCAGCAGCCTCAGGGGGCATGAGGAAAAACTGTTTTTT.